These T cell receptor beta chains were read from a single sample in a study of metastatic and nonmetastatic thyroid tumors. Through MiXCR, TCRdb re-clonotyped the PCR reads. The sample includes around 30,000 clones, about an eighth of them seen just once. The sequencing input was blood. Source of these receptors: a female donor with papillary thyroid cancer or a benign thyroid nodule (not recorded which). Some clones in this sample may be carry-over from other donors' samples. Each CDR3 is given with its conserved first and last residue. The D gene is left open where the match is weak. Not every row has a clone size; where given, it reads once, few, many or a size class.

d_gene: -; abundance: many; v_gene: TRBV5-8; j_gene: TRBJ1-5; CDR3nt: TGTGCCAGCAGCTTCGACGTAAATCAGCCCCAGCATTTT; CDR3aa: CASSFDVNQPQHF
d_gene: -; abundance: many; v_gene: TRBV5-1; j_gene: TRBJ2-5; CDR3nt: TGCGCCAGCAGCTTGTTCCCGCAGCGGACGGCCGGGGAGACCCAGTACTTC; CDR3aa: CASSLFPQRTAGETQYF
d_gene: -; abundance: many; v_gene: TRBV6-1; j_gene: TRBJ1-5; CDR3nt: TGTGCCAGCAGCCCCGACGATGGGGAAAGTCAGCCCCAGCATTTT; CDR3aa: CASSPDDGESQPQHF
d_gene: TRBD1; abundance: many; v_gene: TRBV25-1; j_gene: TRBJ2-7; CDR3nt: TGTGCCAGCAGTGCTAAGGAGGGCCAGGGGGCGAGGGGGGAGCAGTACTTC; CDR3aa: CASSAKEGQGARGEQYF
d_gene: -; abundance: many; v_gene: TRBV7-7; j_gene: TRBJ2-2; CDR3nt: TGTGCTAGCAGCTCACGGCTCATCGACACCGGGGAGCTGTTTTTT; CDR3aa: CASSSRLIDTGELFF
d_gene: -; abundance: many; v_gene: TRBV9; j_gene: TRBJ1-1; CDR3nt: TGTGCCAGCAGCGCCGGGAGTAACACTGAAGCTTTCTTT; CDR3aa: CASSAGSNTEAFF
d_gene: -; abundance: medium-sized; v_gene: TRBV4-1; j_gene: TRBJ1-5; CDR3nt: TGCGCCAGCAGCCCAACAGGGAGCCAGCCCCAGCATTTT; CDR3aa: CASSPTGSQPQHF
d_gene: -; abundance: many; v_gene: TRBV5-1; j_gene: TRBJ2-7; CDR3nt: TGCGCCAGCAGCTTGCGGACGGGAACGCAGTACTTC; CDR3aa: CASSLRTGTQYF
d_gene: -; abundance: many; v_gene: TRBV14; j_gene: TRBJ1-2; CDR3nt: TGTGCCAGCAGCCAAGGTTCCCTAAACTATGGCTACACCTTC; CDR3aa: CASSQGSLNYGYTF
d_gene: -; abundance: many; v_gene: TRBV7-9; j_gene: TRBJ1-2; CDR3nt: TGTGCCAGCAGCTCTCTTAGAGGCTACACCTTC; CDR3aa: CASSSLRGYTF
d_gene: -; abundance: many; v_gene: TRBV4-2; j_gene: TRBJ1-2; CDR3nt: TGTGCCAGCAGCCCGTCCCGGGACACCTCTGGCTACACCTTC; CDR3aa: CASSPSRDTSGYTF
d_gene: -; abundance: many; v_gene: TRBV4-2; j_gene: TRBJ2-1; CDR3nt: TGTGCCAGCAGCCAAGAAGACCTGGACGAGAATGAGCAGTTCTTC; CDR3aa: CASSQEDLDENEQFF
d_gene: TRBD2; abundance: many; v_gene: TRBV5-1; j_gene: TRBJ2-3; CDR3nt: TGCGCCAGCAGCTTGGCGGTTATCGGCGGGAGCGCAGATACGCAGTATTTT; CDR3aa: CASSLAVIGGSADTQYF
d_gene: -; abundance: many; v_gene: TRBV25-1; j_gene: TRBJ1-3; CDR3nt: TGTGCCAGCAGCGGCGGGGGGGGCTCTGGAAACACCATATATTTT; CDR3aa: CASSGGGGSGNTIYF
d_gene: -; abundance: many; v_gene: TRBV19; j_gene: TRBJ2-1; CDR3nt: TGTGCCAGTACTCAGACTCGGGTTAGCTCCTACAATGAGCAGTTCTTC; CDR3aa: CASTQTRVSSYNEQFF
d_gene: -; abundance: many; v_gene: TRBV10-3; j_gene: TRBJ2-4; CDR3nt: TGTGCCATCAGCCTTGGCTTCAGGGATGACATTCAGTACTTC; CDR3aa: CAISLGFRDDIQYF
d_gene: -; abundance: many; v_gene: TRBV19; j_gene: TRBJ1-5; CDR3nt: TGTGCCAGTAGTACCGAGAGGAACAATCAGCCCCAGCATTTT; CDR3aa: CASSTERNNQPQHF
d_gene: -; abundance: many; v_gene: TRBV20-1; j_gene: TRBJ2-3; CDR3nt: TGCAGTGCCCGACTCTCCACAGATACGCAGTATTTT; CDR3aa: CSARLSTDTQYF
d_gene: -; abundance: many; v_gene: TRBV5-1; j_gene: TRBJ2-7; CDR3nt: TGCGCCAGCAGCTTGGAAGGGAGGCTCTTTGAGGAGCAGTACTTC; CDR3aa: CASSLEGRLFEEQYF
d_gene: -; abundance: -; v_gene: TRBV11-2; j_gene: TRBJ2-7; CDR3nt: TGTGCCAGCAGCTTATTTCCGAGTTATGAGCAGTACTTC; CDR3aa: CASSLFPSYEQYF
d_gene: -; abundance: -; v_gene: TRBV1; j_gene: TRBJ1-5; CDR3nt: TGTACCAGCAGCTTAGTAGAGAATAGCAATCAGCCCCAGCATTTT; CDR3aa: CTSSLVENSNQPQHF
d_gene: -; abundance: -; v_gene: TRBV20-1; j_gene: TRBJ1-1; CDR3nt: TGCAGTGCTCCGCAACAGGGAATAAAAGCTTTCTTT; CDR3aa: CSAPQQGIKAFF
d_gene: -; abundance: many; v_gene: TRBV29-1; j_gene: TRBJ2-7; CDR3nt: TGCAGCGTTGAGTTAGTAAGGGTGGCGCACGAGCAGTACTTC; CDR3aa: CSVELVRVAHEQYF
d_gene: TRBD2; abundance: many; v_gene: TRBV6-5; j_gene: TRBJ2-7; CDR3nt: TGTGCCAGCAGTTACGGACTAGCGGTGGACTACGAGCAGTACTTC; CDR3aa: CASSYGLAVDYEQYF
d_gene: -; abundance: many; v_gene: TRBV25-1; j_gene: TRBJ2-2; CDR3nt: TGTGCCAGCAGTCCGCAGGGAAGGGCCGGGGAGCTGTTTTTT; CDR3aa: CASSPQGRAGELFF
d_gene: TRBD1; abundance: many; v_gene: TRBV4-1; j_gene: TRBJ2-1; CDR3nt: TGCGCCAGCAGCCCGGGACAGGGAGCCTACAATGAGCAGTTCTTC; CDR3aa: CASSPGQGAYNEQFF
d_gene: -; abundance: many; v_gene: TRBV9; j_gene: TRBJ2-1; CDR3nt: TGTGCCAGCAGCGTAGAAGACAATGAGCAGTTCTTC; CDR3aa: CASSVEDNEQFF
d_gene: TRBD1; abundance: -; v_gene: TRBV30; j_gene: TRBJ1-5; CDR3nt: TGTGCCTGGAGCTGGGGACAGGGGAATCAGCCCCAGCATTTT; CDR3aa: CAWSWGQGNQPQHF
d_gene: -; abundance: few; v_gene: TRBV30; j_gene: TRBJ1-5; CDR3nt: TGTGCCTGGGGCCCTCGTTGCGGGTGCAATCAGCCCCAGCATTTT; CDR3aa: CAWGPRCGCNQPQHF
d_gene: TRBD1; abundance: few; v_gene: TRBV6-2/TRBV6-3; j_gene: TRBJ1-2; CDR3nt: TGTGCCAGCAGTTACTCGACAGGGTATGGCTACACATTC; CDR3aa: CASSYSTGYGYTF
d_gene: -; abundance: many; v_gene: TRBV11-2; j_gene: TRBJ2-5; CDR3nt: TGTGCCAGCAGCTTTAACCGATGGGAAGGGGAGACCCAGTACTTC; CDR3aa: CASSFNRWEGETQYF
d_gene: -; abundance: many; v_gene: TRBV11-1; j_gene: TRBJ2-5; CDR3nt: TGTGCCAGCAGCGGTGGGGTTGGGACACTCAAGACCCAGTACTTC; CDR3aa: CASSGGVGTLKTQYF
d_gene: -; abundance: -; v_gene: TRBV4-1; j_gene: TRBJ2-7; CDR3nt: TGCGCCAGCAGCCAGATGGACGGATCCTACGAGCAGTACTTC; CDR3aa: CASSQMDGSYEQYF
d_gene: TRBD1; abundance: many; v_gene: TRBV12-3/TRBV12-4; j_gene: TRBJ1-5; CDR3nt: TGTGCCAGCAGTCTTGAGGGACAGAGTAATCAGCCCCAGCATTTT; CDR3aa: CASSLEGQSNQPQHF
d_gene: -; abundance: many; v_gene: TRBV7-9; j_gene: TRBJ2-7; CDR3nt: TGTGCCAGCAGGCCGAGAGGGAATGAACAGGGTGCCGAGCAGTACTTC; CDR3aa: CASRPRGNEQGAEQYF
d_gene: -; abundance: medium-sized; v_gene: TRBV5-1; j_gene: TRBJ2-7; CDR3nt: TGCGCCAGCAGCTTGGAACTAGATTACTACGAGCAGTACTTC; CDR3aa: CASSLELDYYEQYF
d_gene: -; abundance: many; v_gene: TRBV20-1; j_gene: TRBJ2-3; CDR3nt: TGCAGTGCTCCTTGGAGCGGGAGCACAGATACGCAGTATTTT; CDR3aa: CSAPWSGSTDTQYF
d_gene: TRBD1; abundance: many; v_gene: TRBV20-1; j_gene: TRBJ1-1; CDR3nt: TGCAGTGCTCGTCCAGGGGGCACTGAAGCTTTCTTT; CDR3aa: CSARPGGTEAFF
d_gene: -; abundance: many; v_gene: TRBV5-1; j_gene: TRBJ2-5; CDR3nt: TGCGCCAGCAGCTACTTAGGGGGGACCCAGTACTTC; CDR3aa: CASSYLGGTQYF
d_gene: -; abundance: medium-sized; v_gene: TRBV6-5; j_gene: TRBJ1-3; CDR3nt: TGTGCCAGCAGTTACTCGGTGACTGGAAACACCATATATTTT; CDR3aa: CASSYSVTGNTIYF
d_gene: -; abundance: many; v_gene: TRBV28; j_gene: TRBJ2-7; CDR3nt: TGTGCCAGCACCCCCGGGGGCGGCGGGGCTGTAAACGAGCAGTACTTC; CDR3aa: CASTPGGGGAVNEQYF
d_gene: TRBD2; abundance: many; v_gene: TRBV4-2; j_gene: TRBJ2-7; CDR3nt: TGTGCCAGCAGCCAAGATCTGAGGCTAGCGGGAGTCTACGAGCAGTACTTC; CDR3aa: CASSQDLRLAGVYEQYF
d_gene: TRBD1; abundance: many; v_gene: TRBV10-3; j_gene: TRBJ2-1; CDR3nt: TGTGCCGTCGGGACAGGGGTCATCAATGAGCAGTTCTTC; CDR3aa: CAVGTGVINEQFF
d_gene: -; abundance: many; v_gene: TRBV19; j_gene: TRBJ2-4; CDR3nt: TGTGCCAGTAGTCCCCGGGGGGCAGGGGGTACCAAAAACATTCAGTACTTC; CDR3aa: CASSPRGAGGTKNIQYF
d_gene: TRBD2; abundance: many; v_gene: TRBV27; j_gene: TRBJ2-4; CDR3nt: TGTGCCAGCATGCCAGCGGGAGGACTAGCCAAAAACATTCAGTACTTC; CDR3aa: CASMPAGGLAKNIQYF
d_gene: -; abundance: many; v_gene: TRBV5-1; j_gene: TRBJ2-1; CDR3nt: TGCGCCAGCAGCTCGCTACTAGGTCTGGATGAGCAGTTCTTC; CDR3aa: CASSSLLGLDEQFF
d_gene: TRBD2; abundance: medium-sized; v_gene: TRBV6-1; j_gene: TRBJ2-7; CDR3nt: TGTGCCAGCAGCCCTGGGACACTAGCGGCCTCCTACGAGCAGTACTTC; CDR3aa: CASSPGTLAASYEQYF
d_gene: TRBD1; abundance: medium-sized; v_gene: TRBV12-3/TRBV12-4; j_gene: TRBJ2-7; CDR3nt: TGTGCCAGCAGTTTGGGCGGGACAGGGGCCTACGAGCAGTACTTC; CDR3aa: CASSLGGTGAYEQYF
d_gene: TRBD2; abundance: many; v_gene: TRBV7-2; j_gene: TRBJ2-1; CDR3nt: TGTGCCAGCAGCTTACGCGGGAGCAGCTCCTACAATGAGCAGTTCTTC; CDR3aa: CASSLRGSSSYNEQFF
d_gene: -; abundance: -; v_gene: TRBV4-1; j_gene: TRBJ2-1; CDR3nt: TGCGACAGCAGCCAAGGACAAGGGAGCTCCTACAATGCGCAGTTCTTC; CDR3aa: CDSSQGQGSSYNAQFF
d_gene: TRBD1; abundance: many; v_gene: TRBV11-2; j_gene: TRBJ2-1; CDR3nt: TGTGCCAGCAGCCCAGGGGGCCCAACCTACAATGAGCAGTTCTTC; CDR3aa: CASSPGGPTYNEQFF
d_gene: -; abundance: many; v_gene: TRBV24-1; j_gene: TRBJ2-1; CDR3nt: TGTGCCACCAGTGATTTTAGTACTCACAATGAGCAGTTCTTC; CDR3aa: CATSDFSTHNEQFF
d_gene: -; abundance: many; v_gene: TRBV10-3; j_gene: TRBJ2-5; CDR3nt: TGTGCCATCAATACAGGGTCGGGGGAGACCCAGTACTTC; CDR3aa: CAINTGSGETQYF
d_gene: TRBD2; abundance: many; v_gene: TRBV27; j_gene: TRBJ2-7; CDR3nt: TGTGCCAGCAGTTCCGGGACTAGCGGGACCTACGAGCAGTACTTC; CDR3aa: CASSSGTSGTYEQYF
d_gene: TRBD1; abundance: many; v_gene: TRBV10-3; j_gene: TRBJ2-1; CDR3nt: TGTGCCATCAGTGAGTCGACAGGGGGCTCCTACAATGAGCAGTTCTTC; CDR3aa: CAISESTGGSYNEQFF